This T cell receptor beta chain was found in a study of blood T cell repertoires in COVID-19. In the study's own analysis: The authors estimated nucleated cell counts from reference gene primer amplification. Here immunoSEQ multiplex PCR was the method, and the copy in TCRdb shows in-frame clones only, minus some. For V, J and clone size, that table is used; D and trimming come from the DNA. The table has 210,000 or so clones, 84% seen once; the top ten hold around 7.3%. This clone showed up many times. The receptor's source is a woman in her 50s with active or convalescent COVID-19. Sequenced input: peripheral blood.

The CDR3 coding sequence is TGTGCCAGCAATAGCGACGGTCAAACGGAAGATACGCAGTATTTT. As protein: CASNSDGQTEDTQYF. The chain uses TRBV9 and TRBJ2-3, with a possible D match to TRBD2 (5 bases). The CDR3 consists of 15 residues. Germline CDR1 is SGDLS and CDR2 is YYNGEE. Trimming cost V 6 bases and J 5 bases, with 19 bases left between them.